A selection of T cell receptor delta chains follows, all from one sample in a study of Vδ1+ human thymocytes. TCRdb re-called clones from the multiplex PCR reads via CATT. The sample records roughly 50,000 delta-chain clones, about 16% being singletons. The source material was Vdelta1+ gamma-delta thymocytes from the thymus. These receptors were taken from a boy younger than two who had congenital heart surgery. The CDR3 runs from the conserved cysteine through the conserved F or W. A D gene is named only where the DNA matches it firmly. Size is stated for part of the rows, as once, few or many counts, or as a class when the clone is expanded.

J gene: TRDJ1
D gene: .
V gene: TRDV1
clone size: few
CDR3 protein: CALGLGPRDDKLIF
CDR3 DNA: TGTGCTCTTGGGCTGGGTCCCAGGGACGATAAACTCATCTTT

J gene: TRDJ1
D gene: TRDD3
V gene: TRDV1
clone size: .
CDR3 protein: CALGELVLGETDKLIF
CDR3 DNA: TGTGCTCTTGGGGAACTGGTGCTGGGGGAGACCGATAAACTCATCTTT

J gene: TRDJ1
D gene: TRDD3
V gene: TRDV1
clone size: few
CDR3 protein: CALGESEAARTGDPRIDKLIF
CDR3 DNA: TGTGCTCTTGGGGAATCTGAGGCCGCCCGTACTGGGGACCCCCGGATCGATAAACTCATCTTT

J gene: TRDJ1
D gene: TRDD3
V gene: TRDV1
clone size: once
CDR3 protein: CALGELVVPGVLGDTDKLIF
CDR3 DNA: TGTGCTCTTGGGGAACTAGTAGTCCCTGGGGTCCTGGGGGACACCGATAAACTCATCTTT

J gene: TRDJ1
D gene: .
V gene: TRDV1
clone size: few
CDR3 protein: CALGELCRPYCLPTDKLIF
CDR3 DNA: TGTGCTCTTGGGGAACTTTGCCGTCCGTACTGTTTGCCCACCGATAAACTCATCTTT

J gene: TRDJ2
D gene: TRDD3
V gene: TRDV1
clone size: few
CDR3 protein: CALVVTLGTGIPLLTAQLFF
CDR3 DNA: TGTGCTCTTGTGGTTACACTGGGTACGGGGATACCCCTGCTGACAGCACAACTCTTCTTT

J gene: TRDJ1
D gene: TRDD3
V gene: TRDV1
clone size: .
CDR3 protein: CALGEYLPMHGHALGDTQDTDKLIF
CDR3 DNA: TGTGCTCTTGGGGAATACCTTCCCATGCATGGTCATGCCCTGGGGGATACGCAGGACACCGATAAACTCATCTTT

J gene: TRDJ1
D gene: TRDD3
V gene: TRDV1
clone size: .
CDR3 protein: CALGDCWGIPNDKLIF
CDR3 DNA: TGTGCTCTTGGGGACTGTTGGGGGATACCGAACGATAAACTCATCTTT

J gene: TRDJ1
D gene: TRDD3
V gene: TRDV1
clone size: .
CDR3 protein: CALGDRFLGGYAGGTDKLIF
CDR3 DNA: TGTGCTCTTGGGGACCGCTTCCTTGGGGGATACGCGGGGGGCACCGATAAACTCATCTTT

J gene: TRDJ1
D gene: TRDD3
V gene: TRDV1
clone size: few
CDR3 protein: CALGESHTDDTGGYKELIF
CDR3 DNA: TGTGCTCTTGGGGAATCCCATACTGACGATACTGGGGGATACAAGGAACTCATCTTT

J gene: TRDJ1
D gene: .
V gene: TRDV1
clone size: .
CDR3 protein: CALGETPVWGWRTTDKLIF
CDR3 DNA: TGTGCTCTTGGGGAGACCCCGGTCTGGGGTTGGCGTACGACCGATAAACTCATCTTT

J gene: TRDJ1
D gene: TRDD3
V gene: TRDV1
clone size: .
CDR3 protein: CALGEVGEGGLGDPFNTDKLIF
CDR3 DNA: TGTGCTCTTGGGGAAGTAGGCGAGGGTGGTCTGGGGGATCCCTTCAACACCGATAAACTCATCTTT

J gene: TRDJ1
D gene: .
V gene: TRDV1
clone size: few
CDR3 protein: CALGEVQPGSYTDKLIF
CDR3 DNA: TGTGCTCTTGGGGAAGTACAGCCGGGGTCATACACCGATAAACTCATCTTT

J gene: TRDJ1
D gene: TRDD3
V gene: TRDV1
clone size: few
CDR3 protein: CALGESQTTWGTCQYTDKLIF
CDR3 DNA: TGTGCTCTTGGGGAAAGTCAGACGACTTGGGGGACTTGCCAGTACACCGATAAACTCATCTTT

J gene: TRDJ1
D gene: .
V gene: TRDV1
clone size: few
CDR3 protein: CALGRPVRSPMYTDKLIF
CDR3 DNA: TGTGCTCTTGGGCGACCTGTCCGTTCTCCCATGTACACCGATAAACTCATCTTT

J gene: TRDJ1
D gene: TRDD3
V gene: TRDV1
clone size: few
CDR3 protein: CALGENQNLPSGGLRTYTDKLIF
CDR3 DNA: TGTGCTCTTGGGGAAAACCAAAACCTTCCGTCTGGGGGATTGAGGACTTACACCGATAAACTCATCTTT

J gene: TRDJ1
D gene: .
V gene: TRDV1
clone size: .
CDR3 protein: CALGELSYSYYAFTDKLIF
CDR3 DNA: TGTGCTCTTGGGGAACTGTCCTACTCGTACTACGCCTTCACCGATAAACTCATCTTT

J gene: TRDJ1
D gene: TRDD3
V gene: TRDV2
clone size: many
CDR3 protein: CACDTVLFGGYPDKLIF
CDR3 DNA: TGTGCCTGTGACACCGTGCTATTTGGGGGATACCCCGATAAACTCATCTTT

J gene: TRDJ1
D gene: TRDD3
V gene: TRDV2
clone size: many
CDR3 protein: CACDTLPTVYWGIHTDKLIF
CDR3 DNA: TGTGCCTGTGACACTCTTCCTACGGTGTACTGGGGGATACACACCGATAAACTCATCTTT

J gene: TRDJ1
D gene: TRDD3
V gene: TRDV1
clone size: few
CDR3 protein: CALGVPSLPWGILTDKLIF
CDR3 DNA: TGTGCTCTTGGGGTCCCCTCGCTTCCGTGGGGGATTCTCACCGATAAACTCATCTTT

J gene: TRDJ1
D gene: .
V gene: TRDV1
clone size: .
CDR3 protein: CALGYTAELGGPYTDKLIF
CDR3 DNA: TGTGCTCTTGGGTATACTGCGGAGTTGGGGGGCCCGTACACCGATAAACTCATCTTT

J gene: TRDJ1
D gene: TRDD3
V gene: TRDV1
clone size: .
CDR3 protein: CALGEPESPPCTGGLYTDKLIF
CDR3 DNA: TGTGCTCTTGGGGAACCTGAAAGTCCTCCCTGTACTGGGGGATTGTACACCGATAAACTCATCTTT

J gene: TRDJ1
D gene: .
V gene: TRDV1
clone size: .
CDR3 protein: CALGELFLGGWYTDKLIF
CDR3 DNA: TGTGCTCTTGGGGAACTATTTCTAGGAGGGTGGTACACCGATAAACTCATCTTT

J gene: TRDJ1
D gene: TRDD3
V gene: TRDV1
clone size: .
CDR3 protein: CALGKGLRILGDTRGTDKLIF
CDR3 DNA: TGTGCTCTTGGGAAAGGCCTGCGTATACTGGGGGATACGCGGGGCACCGATAAACTCATCTTT

J gene: TRDJ1
D gene: TRDD3
V gene: TRDV1
clone size: .
CDR3 protein: CALGELPSTIFHVLGDTDKLIF
CDR3 DNA: TGTGCTCTTGGGGAACTGCCCTCTACGATATTCCATGTACTGGGGGACACCGATAAACTCATCTTT

J gene: TRDJ1
D gene: .
V gene: TRDV1
clone size: .
CDR3 protein: CALGDRRFRKYTDKLIF
CDR3 DNA: TGTGCTCTTGGGGACCGCCGTTTCCGAAAGTACACCGATAAACTCATCTTT

J gene: TRDJ1
D gene: .
V gene: TRDV1
clone size: few
CDR3 protein: CALGEKYTDKLIF
CDR3 DNA: TGTGCTCTTGGGGAAAAGTACACCGATAAACTCATCTTT

J gene: TRDJ1
D gene: .
V gene: TRDV1
clone size: .
CDR3 protein: CALGEVAGATNLRTDKLIF
CDR3 DNA: TGTGCTCTTGGGGAAGTTGCTGGCGCAACCAACCTAAGGACCGATAAACTCATCTTT

J gene: TRDJ1
D gene: TRDD3
V gene: TRDV1
clone size: few
CDR3 protein: CALGELGVGIRGTDKLIF
CDR3 DNA: TGTGCTCTTGGGGAACTAGGAGTAGGGATACGCGGTACCGATAAACTCATCTTT

J gene: TRDJ1
D gene: .
V gene: TRDV1
clone size: .
CDR3 protein: CALGEETPHAQQDKLIF
CDR3 DNA: TGTGCTCTTGGGGAAGAAACCCCGCACGCCCAGCAAGATAAACTCATCTTT

J gene: TRDJ1
D gene: TRDD3
V gene: TRDV1
clone size: few
CDR3 protein: CALGPKAFHTFQLGDTRADKLIF
CDR3 DNA: TGTGCTCTTGGGCCTAAGGCCTTCCACACGTTTCAACTGGGGGATACGAGAGCCGATAAACTCATCTTT

J gene: TRDJ1
D gene: .
V gene: TRDV1
clone size: .
CDR3 protein: CALGGRWIYTDKLIF
CDR3 DNA: TGTGCTCTTGGGGGGCGATGGATTTACACCGATAAACTCATCTTT

J gene: TRDJ1
D gene: TRDD2
V gene: TRDV1
clone size: .
CDR3 protein: CALGELSISYDRPYTDKLIF
CDR3 DNA: TGTGCTCTTGGGGAACTCTCCATTTCCTACGATAGACCGTACACCGATAAACTCATCTTT

J gene: TRDJ1
D gene: TRDD3
V gene: TRDV1
clone size: few
CDR3 protein: CALGAPSYGLGDTRLIF
CDR3 DNA: TGTGCTCTTGGGGCCCCTTCCTACGGGCTGGGGGATACACGGCTCATCTTT

J gene: TRDJ1
D gene: TRDD3
V gene: TRDV1
clone size: once
CDR3 protein: CALGDRPSYSYWGIPDKLIF
CDR3 DNA: TGTGCTCTTGGGGATAGACCTTCCTACTCGTACTGGGGGATACCCGATAAACTCATCTTT

J gene: TRDJ1
D gene: .
V gene: TRDV1
clone size: few
CDR3 protein: CALGELGGAVTDKLIF
CDR3 DNA: TGTGCTCTTGGGGAACTAGGGGGAGCGGTCACCGATAAACTCATCTTT

J gene: TRDJ1
D gene: .
V gene: TRDV1
clone size: .
CDR3 protein: CALSTSYAIFTGAYTDKLIF
CDR3 DNA: TGTGCTCTCAGTACTTCCTACGCTATATTTACTGGGGCGTACACCGATAAACTCATCTTT

J gene: TRDJ1
D gene: TRDD3
V gene: TRDV1
clone size: .
CDR3 protein: CALGERSWGIRSLTYTDKLIF
CDR3 DNA: TGTGCTCTTGGGGAAAGGTCCTGGGGGATACGCTCTCTAACATACACCGATAAACTCATCTTT

J gene: TRDJ1
D gene: TRDD3
V gene: TRDV1
clone size: .
CDR3 protein: CALGELMQNLYWGITDKLIF
CDR3 DNA: TGTGCTCTTGGGGAATTAATGCAGAACTTGTACTGGGGGATAACCGATAAACTCATCTTT

J gene: TRDJ1
D gene: TRDD3
V gene: TRDV1
clone size: .
CDR3 protein: CALGGGLGWGIYDTDKLIF
CDR3 DNA: TGTGCTCTTGGGGGAGGCCTCGGCTGGGGGATATATGACACAGATAAACTCATCTTT

J gene: TRDJ1
D gene: .
V gene: TRDV1
clone size: .
CDR3 protein: CALGELRGMHASWDHTDKLIF
CDR3 DNA: TGTGCTCTTGGGGAACTGCGGGGCATGCATGCGTCATGGGACCACACCGATAAACTCATCTTT

J gene: TRDJ1
D gene: TRDD3
V gene: TRDV1
clone size: .
CDR3 protein: CALGGGVGAYSWGILYTDKLIF
CDR3 DNA: TGTGCTCTTGGGGGAGGAGTAGGCGCATATAGTTGGGGGATTCTCTACACCGATAAACTCATCTTT

J gene: TRDJ1
D gene: TRDD3
V gene: TRDV1
clone size: few
CDR3 protein: CALGELGPPFRYSGDLRYTDKLIF
CDR3 DNA: TGTGCTCTTGGGGAACTAGGCCCCCCGTTCCGATACTCGGGGGATTTACGGTACACCGATAAACTCATCTTT

J gene: TRDJ1
D gene: TRDD3
V gene: TRDV1
clone size: .
CDR3 protein: CALGEFRGSYVLGDRFGADKLIF
CDR3 DNA: TGTGCTCTTGGGGAATTTAGGGGATCCTACGTCCTGGGGGATAGGTTCGGCGCCGATAAACTCATCTTT

J gene: TRDJ1
D gene: .
V gene: TRDV1
clone size: .
CDR3 protein: CALGPQDPHRADKLIF
CDR3 DNA: TGTGCTCTTGGGCCACAAGATCCCCATCGGGCCGATAAACTCATCTTT

J gene: TRDJ1
D gene: .
V gene: TRDV1
clone size: few
CDR3 protein: CALGDTPTSGTDKLIF
CDR3 DNA: TGTGCTCTTGGGGATACTCCTACCTCGGGCACCGATAAACTCATCTTT

J gene: TRDJ1
D gene: TRDD3
V gene: TRDV1
clone size: .
CDR3 protein: CALGERWRPRVLGDTRVWGTDKLIF
CDR3 DNA: TGTGCTCTTGGGGAACGGTGGCGCCCTAGGGTACTGGGGGATACACGGGTCTGGGGCACCGATAAACTCATCTTT

J gene: TRDJ1
D gene: .
V gene: TRDV1
clone size: .
CDR3 protein: CALGPFLRRVTGDHTDKLIF
CDR3 DNA: TGTGCTCTTGGACCGTTCCTACGCCGTGTGACTGGGGACCACACCGATAAACTCATCTTT